This is a list of T cell receptor beta chains from one sample in a study of CD8 T cells in ankylosing spondylitis. TCRdb re-derived calls from the 5' RACE reads in MiXCR, one entry per CDR3 protein. Of a few hundred thousand distinct CDR3 sequences listed, 15% to 20% are singletons. What was sequenced was blood, either unsorted or a sorted T cell fraction (not recorded which). The source is a male donor with ankylosing spondylitis or in good health (not recorded which). Each CDR3 is given with its conserved first and last residue. The D gene is left open where the match is weak. For some rows the clone size is stated as once, few or many, or as a class when expanded; others skip it.

size	V	length	J	D	DNA	CDR3
few	TRBV12-3/TRBV12-4	14	TRBJ1-2	NA	TGTGCCAGCAGGACCGCCGGGACACCCTATGGCTACACCTTC	CASRTAGTPYGYTF
few	TRBV29-1	12	TRBJ2-3	NA	TGCAGCGTTGCCCCGAATCCGGATACGCAGTATTTT	CSVAPNPDTQYF
few	TRBV11-2	14	TRBJ2-1	NA	TGTGCCAGCAGCGCGCGAAACACTAGACATGAGCAGTTCTTC	CASSARNTRHEQFF
few	TRBV7-3	17	TRBJ2-1	NA	TGTGCCAGCAGCCCCGAAACAGCGGAGAGCTCCTACAATGAGCAGTTCTTC	CASSPETAESSYNEQFF
NA	TRBV6-1	16	TRBJ2-5	NA	TGTGCCAGCAGTGAAGTGTTAAGGTTCCGCCAAGAGACCCAGTACTTC	CASSEVLRFRQETQYF
many	TRBV5-1	13	TRBJ1-1	NA	TGCGCCAGTAATAATCCACCGAACACTGAAGCTTTCTTT	CASNNPPNTEAFF
many	TRBV21-1	17	TRBJ2-1	NA	TGTGCCAGCAGCAAGGGACGGCCAGATAACTACTACAATGAGCAGTTCTTC	CASSKGRPDNYYNEQFF
NA	TRBV7-9	14	TRBJ1-5	NA	TGTGCCAGCAGCTACGCAGGGGGCAATCAGCCCCAGCATTTT	CASSYAGGNQPQHF
many	TRBV29-1	12	TRBJ2-2	NA	TGCAGCGCCGTGGGGGAAACCGGGGAGCTGTTTTTT	CSAVGETGELFF
few	TRBV19	17	TRBJ2-3	TRBD2	TGTGCCAGTAGTGTCACCGGGACTAGCGGTGGTAAAGATACGCAGTATTTT	CASSVTGTSGGKDTQYF
NA	TRBV4-1	15	TRBJ1-1	NA	TGCGCCAGCAGCCAAGCGTCTGGGTTCGACACTGAAGCTTTCTTT	CASSQASGFDTEAFF
few	TRBV29-1	16	TRBJ2-1	TRBD2	TGCAGCGTTGAAGGCCAGCGGGAGGGGTCCTACAATGAGCAGTTCTTC	CSVEGQREGSYNEQFF
NA	TRBV5-1	12	TRBJ1-2	NA	TGCGCCAGCAGCTGGGACATCAATGGCTACACCTTC	CASSWDINGYTF
NA	TRBV7-8	13	TRBJ2-7	NA	TGTGCCAGCAGCTTAGAGGACAACTACGAGCAGTACTTC	CASSLEDNYEQYF
few	TRBV11-2	19	TRBJ2-7	TRBD2	TGTGCCAGCAGCACGCGACTAGCGGGAGGCCCTATTCCCCCCTACGAGCAGTACTTC	CASSTRLAGGPIPPYEQYF